Listed below are T cell receptor beta chains from one sample, sequenced in a study of OX40 agonist ivuxolimab in advanced cancers. Some clones are missing from TCRdb's copy, which holds only in-frame ones; the method was immunoSEQ multiplex PCR. The data contain 72,000 or so clones, 75% to 85% of them singletons. The sample consisted of CD4+ or CD8+ T cells sorted from blood, taken in a trial of the OX40 agonist ivuxolimab. The receptors come from an adult with an advanced solid tumor such as melanoma, head and neck, liver or kidney cancer. Each CDR3 is given with its conserved first and last residue. D genes are given only for firm matches. Some rows mark clone size as missing; the rest say once, few, many or name a class of expanded clone.

size: few
J: TRBJ2-2
D: TRBD1
V: TRBV2
DNA: TGTGCCAGCAGCCTGGGACAGGGCTCGTCCGGGGAGCTGTTTTTT
CDR3: CASSLGQGSSGELFF

size: NA
J: TRBJ2-7
D: NA
V: TRBV7-2
DNA: TGTGCCAGCAGCTTAGCCGACGACGAGCAGTACTTC
CDR3: CASSLADDEQYF

size: NA
J: TRBJ2-2
D: NA
V: TRBV6-4
DNA: TGTGCCAGCAGCCAGGGCTTTAACGGGGAGCTGTTTTTT
CDR3: CASSQGFNGELFF

size: NA
J: TRBJ1-5
D: TRBD1
V: TRBV6-6
DNA: TGTGCCAGCAGCCGACAGGGGGGGATTCAGCCCCAGCATTTT
CDR3: CASSRQGGIQPQHF

size: NA
J: TRBJ2-2
D: TRBD2
V: TRBV29-1
DNA: TGCAGCGTCGGGACTAGCGGGGGCGGGGAGCTGTTTTTT
CDR3: CSVGTSGGGELFF

size: NA
J: TRBJ2-7
D: NA
V: TRBV2
DNA: TGTGCCAGCAGTGTGGTAAGAGGGGCCTACGAGCAGTACTTC
CDR3: CASSVVRGAYEQYF

size: NA
J: TRBJ2-2
D: NA
V: TRBV2
DNA: TGTGCCAGCAGTGGAGGTCGCACGGGTGGCACCGGGGAGCTGTTTTTT
CDR3: CASSGGRTGGTGELFF

size: NA
J: TRBJ1-2
D: NA
V: TRBV7-9
DNA: TGTGCCAGCAGCGCCTCGAAATTTGGCTATGGCTACACCTTC
CDR3: CASSASKFGYGYTF

size: NA
J: TRBJ2-2
D: TRBD2
V: TRBV5-4
DNA: TGTGCCAGCAGCCGGGGACTAGCGGGGGGGCAAACCGGGGAGCTGTTTTTT
CDR3: CASSRGLAGGQTGELFF

size: NA
J: TRBJ2-3
D: TRBD1
V: TRBV18
DNA: TGTGCCAGCTCACTCATACAGGGGGATGGCACAGATACGCAGTATTTT
CDR3: CASSLIQGDGTDTQYF

size: NA
J: TRBJ2-1
D: TRBD2
V: TRBV5-6
DNA: TGTGCCAGCAGCCGCACTAGCGGGGGTCACAATGAGCAGTTCTTC
CDR3: CASSRTSGGHNEQFF

size: NA
J: TRBJ1-4
D: NA
V: TRBV6-1
DNA: TGTGCCAGCAGCAAAGACGGAGGTCGTAATGAAAAACTGTTTTTT
CDR3: CASSKDGGRNEKLFF

size: NA
J: TRBJ1-6
D: TRBD1
V: TRBV19
DNA: TGTGCCAGTAGCGGGACAGGGGCCTCACCCCTCCACTTT
CDR3: CASSGTGASPLHF

size: NA
J: TRBJ1-1
D: TRBD1
V: TRBV7-9
DNA: TGTGCCAGCAGTCCAGGGGGGGGCACTGAAGCTTTCTTT
CDR3: CASSPGGGTEAFF

size: NA
J: TRBJ2-1
D: TRBD1
V: TRBV30
DNA: TGTGCCTGGAGAGGGGGCCTTTGGAATGAGCAGTTCTTC
CDR3: CAWRGGLWNEQFF

size: NA
J: TRBJ2-7
D: NA
V: TRBV6-1
DNA: TGTGCCAGCAGAAGGGTCCTAACCTCGGAGGCCGAGCAGTACTTC
CDR3: CASRRVLTSEAEQYF

size: NA
J: TRBJ2-5
D: TRBD2
V: TRBV5-1
DNA: TGCGCCAGCAGCTTGGGGCGGGGGGGCCATGAGACCCAGTACTTC
CDR3: CASSLGRGGHETQYF

size: NA
J: TRBJ1-5
D: TRBD1
V: TRBV12-5
DNA: TGTGCTAGTGGTTTGGGGGACCGGACAGGGTCCCATCAGCCCCAGCATTTT
CDR3: CASGLGDRTGSHQPQHF

size: few
J: TRBJ2-7
D: TRBD1
V: TRBV18
DNA: TGTGCCAGCTCACTGGGACAGACCTCCTACGAGCAGTACTTC
CDR3: CASSLGQTSYEQYF

size: NA
J: TRBJ1-1
D: NA
V: TRBV5-1
DNA: TGCGCCAGCAGACTGGACACTGAAGCTTTCTTT
CDR3: CASRLDTEAFF

size: NA
J: TRBJ1-1
D: NA
V: TRBV25-1
DNA: TGTGCCAGCAGTGCAAACCGGGTCTTGAACACTGAAGCTTTCTTT
CDR3: CASSANRVLNTEAFF

size: NA
J: TRBJ1-5
D: NA
V: TRBV19
DNA: TGTGCCAGTAGTATGAGGGGGGGTCAGCCCCAGCATTTT
CDR3: CASSMRGGQPQHF

size: NA
J: TRBJ2-7
D: TRBD2
V: TRBV2
DNA: TGTGCCAGCATGAGGACTAGCGGGGTTCCATCCTACGAGCAGTACTTC
CDR3: CASMRTSGVPSYEQYF

size: NA
J: TRBJ1-4
D: NA
V: TRBV1
DNA: TGCACCAGCAGCCAACCAAAACTTCGGACAGGGGGGGGTTTT
CDR3: CTSSQPKLRTGGGF